This T cell receptor beta chain was captured by sequencing in a study of T cells after yellow fever vaccination (dated by TCRdb to between 2018 and 2021). In the study overall: Libraries from fractions with low cell numbers were prepared with the SMART-Seq v4 Ultra Low Input RNA kit. To follow T-cell clones before and after primary and booster YFV17D yellow fever vaccination, bulk TCR alpha and beta repertoires were sequenced over time. Blood was drawn at multiple timepoints before and after primary and secondary immunization, with bulk PBMC replicates and cell subsets isolated. Two healthy male donors made up the cohort, one aged 18 to 30 years and the other aged 30 to 40 years. The full study reports these points: Computational filtering was required because FACS-sorted repertoires could contain abundant contaminating clonotypes from the bulk population. Most clones expanded after primary vaccination were re-detected after the booster (almost 97% of CD4 and around 86% of CD8), suggesting broad memory maintenance. A small share of clonotypes was detected in both CD4 and CD8 compartments, with the overlap likely arising from convergent recombination. Compared with the primary T-cell response, the secondary T-cell response was weaker but faster, peaking on day 5 rather than day 15. The study included only two donors, which limits how far the findings can be generalized.

The meaning of the sample's treatment or condition label: live attenuated yellow fever vaccine strain. At each blood-draw timepoint, two biological replicates of bulk PBMCs were obtained. PBMCs were isolated from peripheral blood using a standard Ficoll-Paque protocol. TriZol was used to extract RNA from bulk PBMCs, from CD4 and CD8 fractions, and from dextramer-positive and dextramer-negative fractions. The germline V gene supplies CDR1 SGHAT and CDR2 FQNNGV. Unmatched junction bases come to 6, with V trimmed by 6 bases and J by 6 bases. There are 14 amino acids in the CDR3, from cysteine to phenylalanine inclusive. The kept DNA is CDR3 alone, 42 bases in frame from the first base. This clonotype turned up a few times. There is no known antigen for this receptor. No base quality values were provided; no much bigger clone lies one nucleotide off. Synthesis of TCR cDNA relied on 5'RACE template switching, a step that introduced a universal primer site along with unique molecular identifiers. Priming for cDNA synthesis came from both the TCR alpha and TCR beta constant segments. Library amplification involved two PCR steps, and the second step added sample barcodes and sequencing adapters. Libraries were sequenced on Illumina HiSeq 2500 (2x100 bp) or NovaSeq (2x150 bp). From the authors' description of their analysis: Reads were demultiplexed and collapsed into UMI consensus sequences with MIGEC, and V(D)J alignment was performed with MiXCR. Vaccine-responding clonotypes were defined with edgeR using replicate PBMC samples, requiring FDR below 0.01 and a log2 fold change above 5 up to day 15. CD4 or CD8 identity was assigned to each bulk clonotype according to whether the clonotype was present at higher abundance in the sequenced CD4 repertoire or the sequenced CD8 repertoire. In TCRdb, the public reads were trimmed at Q25 with fastp and aligned with MiXCR, with productive beta chains retained. Rows merge per CDR3 protein into single entries with the most common DNA and genes. These V and J calls rely on TCRdb rather than the paper's analysis. This sample comprises just under 600,000 distinct CDR3 sequences, roughly 14% of them detected only once. The ten largest clonotypes hold around 15% of the sample.

The chain was built from TRBV11-2 and TRBJ2-1, with 9 middle bases fitting TRBD2. The receptor comes from a man younger than 40 who received the YFV17D yellow fever vaccine. This specimen consisted of PBMCs, obtained on the day of the yellow fever booster vaccination. CDR3 protein: CASSFSGRSNEQFF. Read as DNA, the sequence is TGTGCCAGCAGTTTTAGCGGGAGATCCAATGAGCAGTTCTTC.